This T cell receptor beta chain originates from a study of blood T cell repertoires in COVID-19. In germline, CDR1 is LGHNA, CDR2 YSLEER. The J segment lost 1 base and the V segment lost 3 bases, leaving 8 bases of the junction unmatched. This CDR3 is 17 amino acids long. Sequenced by immunoSEQ multiplex PCR; TCRdb stores in-frame clones only, minus some. There are tens of thousands of clones in the sample; more than 60% occur only once, and under 50% lies in the top ten. Sequenced: peripheral blood. The origin of this receptor is a human donor in a cohort sampled during active COVID-19. The chain joins TRBV4-3 to TRBJ2-3; 9 bases align to TRBD2. The CDR3 sequence: CASSQGTSRRGTDTQYF. The CDR3, as DNA: TGCGCCAGCAGCCAGGGGACTAGCAGAAGGGGCACAGATACGCAGTATTTT.